This TCR beta chain came from a study of T cells after yellow fever vaccination. Study-wide results and limits: Among primary-vaccination clones, most reappeared after the booster, at 95% to 96% for CD4 and about 90% for CD8.

A single record per CDR3 protein comes from TCRdb applying MiXCR to the 5' RACE reads. Here the sample spans approximately 120,000 distinct CDR3 sequences, about 7% being singletons. The table lists this clonotype with many counts. Its target is not known. The sequence was collected from a man aged 18 to 29 who received the YFV17D yellow fever vaccine. The specimen comprised CD4+ T cells sorted from PBMCs, sampled about 10 days after the first yellow fever vaccination.

The CDR3, as DNA: TGCGCCAGCAAATGGGGGGTCTACAATGAGCAGTTCTTC. This sequence encodes CASKWGVYNEQFF. The chain links TRBV5-1 to TRBJ2-1; D may be TRBD2 (6 bases). Germline loops: CDR1 SGHRS, CDR2 YFSETQ. Trimming left V 6 bases short and J 3 bases short, with 10 bases between. This CDR3 has 13 amino acids. The entire variable domain, with the rest obtained from reference TRBV5-1 and TRBJ2-1, is as follows: KAGVTQTPRYLIKTRGQQVTLSCSPISGHRSVSWYQQTPGQGLQFLFEYFSETQRNKGNFPGRFSGRQFSNSRSEMNVSTLELGDSALYLCASKWGVYNEQFFGPGTRLTVL.